This passage covers 6 T cell receptor beta chains from one sample sequenced in a study of CD8 T cells in ankylosing spondylitis. TCRdb analysed the 5' RACE reads with MiXCR anew, one entry per CDR3 protein. The repertoire holds about 240,000 distinct CDR3 sequences, 20% to 30% seen once, with about 0.6% in the top ten. Input material: blood, either unsorted or a sorted T cell fraction (not recorded which). The receptors come from a male donor with ankylosing spondylitis or in good health (not recorded which).

This clonotype was counted ten times or more. The chain joins TRBV7-8 to TRBJ1-2; D is perhaps TRBD1 (5 bases). CDR1 and CDR2 from the germline V gene are SGHVS and FQNEAQ. The CDR3 runs 13 residues. With 5 bases removed from V and 7 bases from J, the gap between germline ends came to 14 bases. The CDR3 region has the DNA TGTGCCAGCAGCCCCACCAGGGTTTCTGGCTACACCTTC. Its protein product is CASSPTRVSGYTF.

This clonotype has a handful of counts. V gene TRBV19 combines with J gene TRBJ2-7, with D perhaps matching TRBD2 (5 bases). V lost 5 bases, J lost 2 bases, and 19 bases lay in between. Germline lookup yields CDR1 LNHDA and CDR2 SQIVND (reference sequence). CDR3 length equals 16 residues. CDR3 coding DNA: TGTGCCAGTAGTGTTCCCGCCCGGGGTAGAGCCTACGAGCAGTACTTC. This codes for CASSVPARGRAYEQYF.

This clonotype was recorded many times. In DNA, the CDR3 is TGTGCCAGCAGCTCTCCTGGAGATACGCAGTATTTT. It codes for CASSSPGDTQYF. The V gene is TRBV28, the J gene TRBJ2-3; no reliable D call. V lost 6 bases to trimming and J lost 5 bases, with 9 bases between them. Germline assignment: CDR1 MDHEN and CDR2 SYDVKM. CDR3 length: 12 residues.

There are many counts of this clonotype. The chain has TRBV12-3 or TRBV12-4 and TRBJ1-5, with 8 bases fitting TRBD1. CDR3 length equals 15 residues. V was clipped by 5 bases and J by 6 bases; unmatched bases: 9. CDR3 in DNA: TGTGCCAGCAGTCCTCAGGGGGCGATGGGTCAGCCCCAGCATTTT. Its translation is CASSPQGAMGQPQHF.

The chain is built from TRBV5-1 and TRBJ2-1; D not resolved. This CDR3 comprises 13 residues. Trimming removed 0 bases from V and 4 bases from J, with 5 bases in between. The V gene's germline CDR1 is SGHRS and CDR2 YFSETQ. The CDR3 is CASSLALYNEQFF. The CDR3 nucleotides read TGCGCCAGCAGCTTGGCCCTATACAATGAGCAGTTCTTC.

This clonotype was seen a few times. V and J are TRBV30 and TRBJ2-1; 9 nucleotides line up with TRBD1. This CDR3 contains 13 residues. The V gene's germline CDR1 is GTSNPN and CDR2 SVGIG (reference sequence). V trimming: 1 base; J trimming: 13 bases; junction bases outside the gene matches: 8. CDR3 amino acids: CAWSGLGTGRQFF. The DNA for the CDR3 is TGTGCCTGGAGTGGCTTGGGGACAGGGCGTCAGTTCTTC.